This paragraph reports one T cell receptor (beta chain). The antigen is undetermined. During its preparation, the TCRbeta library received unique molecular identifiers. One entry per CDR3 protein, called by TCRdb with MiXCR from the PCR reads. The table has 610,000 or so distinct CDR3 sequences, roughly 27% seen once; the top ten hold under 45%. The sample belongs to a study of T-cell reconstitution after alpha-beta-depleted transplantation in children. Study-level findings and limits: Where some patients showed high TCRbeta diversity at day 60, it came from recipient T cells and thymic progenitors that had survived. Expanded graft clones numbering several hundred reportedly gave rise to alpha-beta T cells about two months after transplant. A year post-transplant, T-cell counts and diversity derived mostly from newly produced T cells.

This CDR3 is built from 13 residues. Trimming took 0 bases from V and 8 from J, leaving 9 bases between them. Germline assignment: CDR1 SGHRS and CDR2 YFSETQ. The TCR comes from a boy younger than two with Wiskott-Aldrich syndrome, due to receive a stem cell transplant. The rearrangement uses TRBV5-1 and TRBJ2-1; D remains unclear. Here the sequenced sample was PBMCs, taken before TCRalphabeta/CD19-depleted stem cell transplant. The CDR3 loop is CASSLVSGHEQFF. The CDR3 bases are TGCGCCAGCAGCTTGGTAAGTGGCCATGAGCAGTTCTTC.